This TCR beta chain was captured by sequencing in a study of blood T cells in healthy people across ages. Study results and limitations: Those diversity estimates obtained from one million T cells were thought to be underestimates.

Germline loops: CDR1 MNHNS, CDR2 SASEGT. Trimming cost V 1 base and J 6 bases, with 9 bases left between them. The CDR3 runs to 13 residues. Only a few counts were recorded for this clonotype. The antigen remains unidentified. Alongside a J-beta primer mix, a sample-barcoded 5' primer served in a second PCR lasting about 7 to 12 cycles. TCRdb re-called the 5' RACE reads with MiXCR, one entry per CDR3 protein. The top ten hold 9.4% of the sample, which has approximately 760,000 distinct CDR3 sequences, 25% seen once. The sample was also reused in another study, on T cells of mothers and their children. From that paper: Primer M1S, used in the second PCR, introduced sample barcodes and 2-4 random nucleotides. Every mother produced more than 9.5 million TCR beta CDR3 reads, whereas every child provided several million.

The genes are TRBV6-1 and TRBJ1-2, with a weak D call TRBD1 (5 bases). The sample was blood. The clonotype was recovered from a boy aged 5-17 years in good health. The CDR3 DNA follows: TGTGCCAGCAGTGAAGGTGGGGGAAATGGCTACACCTTC. Its protein product is CASSEGGGNGYTF.